Listed below are T cell receptor beta chains from one sample, sequenced in a study of blood T cell repertoires in COVID-19. Here immunoSEQ multiplex PCR was the method, and the copy in TCRdb shows in-frame clones only, minus some. The sample includes about 230,000 clones, around four fifths of them seen just once. The specimen was peripheral blood. The source is a man aged 40-50 years with acute or convalescent COVID-19. CDR3s include the opening cysteine and the closing phenylalanine or tryptophan. D genes are given only for firm matches. Clone sizes are given selectively: once, few, many, or a class where the clone is expanded.

V gene	clone size	J gene	D gene	CDR3 protein	CDR3 DNA
TRBV6-5	-	TRBJ2-2	-	CASSVNRVSTGELFF	TGTGCCAGCAGCGTAAACAGGGTATCAACCGGGGAGCTGTTTTTT
TRBV3-1/TRBV3-2	once	TRBJ2-1	TRBD2	CASRPASGRVDEQFF	TGTGCCAGCAGGCCTGCTAGCGGGAGAGTAGATGAGCAGTTCTTC
TRBV7-9	few	TRBJ2-7	TRBD1	CASSQAGGDVKEQYF	TGTGCCAGCAGCCAGGCAGGGGGCGATGTGAAAGAGCAGTACTTC
TRBV18	few	TRBJ1-2	-	CASSPTGLRNGYTF	TGTGCCAGCTCACCGACAGGTTTGCGGAATGGCTACACCTTC
TRBV5-1	-	TRBJ1-4	-	CASSFTGGAIGEKLFF	TGCGCCAGCAGTTTTACTGGGGGCGCGATAGGTGAAAAACTGTTTTTT
TRBV19	-	TRBJ2-7	TRBD1	CASSTGQGHEQYF	TGTGCCAGTAGTACGGGACAGGGTCACGAGCAGTACTTC
TRBV14	-	TRBJ1-1	-	CASSLPGQWGTEAFF	TGTGCCAGCAGTCTACCGGGACAATGGGGCACTGAAGCTTTCTTT
TRBV28	once	TRBJ1-5	-	CASSIVRTRLENQPQHF	TGTGCCAGCAGCATAGTTCGGACACGGCTAGAGAATCAGCCCCAGCATTTT
TRBV9	-	TRBJ2-3	TRBD2	CASSVRASGRSHLTDTQYF	TGTGCCAGCAGCGTAAGGGCTAGCGGGCGGTCTCACCTCACAGATACGCAGTATTTT
TRBV24-1	-	TRBJ1-4	-	CATSDPSGKLFF	TGTGCCACCAGTGATCCTTCAGGAAAACTGTTTTTT
TRBV7-5	-	TRBJ1-1	-	CVRRPRTGKGTEAFF	TGTGTCAGAAGACCACGGACAGGGAAAGGTACTGAAGCTTTCTTT
TRBV5-1	-	TRBJ1-2	-	CASSPTDTGGYTF	TGCGCCAGCAGCCCGACAGACACGGGTGGCTACACCTTC
TRBV28	-	TRBJ1-1	TRBD1	CASSSVDKIDRDRFF	TGTGCCAGCAGTTCTGTCGACAAAATCGACAGGGATCGGTTCTTT
TRBV6-5	-	TRBJ1-2	TRBD1	CAITRDRARGYTF	TGTGCCATCACGCGAGACAGGGCGAGGGGCTACACCTTC
TRBV2	-	TRBJ1-4	-	CASSKNRDTNEKLFF	TGTGCCAGCAGCAAGAACAGGGACACTAATGAAAAACTGTTTTTT
TRBV27	-	TRBJ1-5	-	CASSFHRRGANQPQHF	TGTGCCAGCAGTTTTCATAGGAGGGGTGCAAATCAGCCCCAGCATTTT